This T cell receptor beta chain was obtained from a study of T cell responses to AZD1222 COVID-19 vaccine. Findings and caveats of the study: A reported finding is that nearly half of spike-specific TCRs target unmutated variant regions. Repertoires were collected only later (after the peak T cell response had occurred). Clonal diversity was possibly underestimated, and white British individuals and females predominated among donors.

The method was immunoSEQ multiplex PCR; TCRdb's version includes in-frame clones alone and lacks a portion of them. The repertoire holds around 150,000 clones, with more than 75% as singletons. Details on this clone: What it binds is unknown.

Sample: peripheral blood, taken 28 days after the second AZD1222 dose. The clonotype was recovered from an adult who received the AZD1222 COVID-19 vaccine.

In nucleotides, the CDR3 is TGTGCCAGCAGCTTAGTTTCAGGGAGCTCCTATAATTCACCCCTCCACTTT. It encodes CASSLVSGSSYNSPLHF. The V and J genes are TRBV13 and TRBJ1-6; weak D call: TRBD1 (5 bases). Trimming took 1 base from V and 0 from J, leaving 10 bases between them. The CDR3 sequence is 17 residues long. The V gene's germline CDR1 is PRHDT and CDR2 FYEKMQ (reference sequence).